The sample holds one count of the clone carrying this TCR beta chain. This sample stems from a study of blood T cell repertoires in COVID-19. The overall study: PBMCs, B-cell-depleted T cells, or T cells provided the cDNA or gDNA that made up the material.

The protocol was immunoSEQ multiplex PCR, while the TCRdb copy is restricted to in-frame clones and leaves out a portion. The repertoire has a few hundred thousand clones, 87% of them found once; the top ten carry 10%. CDR3 length equals 15 residues. Germline V gene sequence: CDR1 MNHEY, CDR2 SMNVEV (reference sequence). The trim removed 2 bases at V and 3 bases at J, leaving 3 bases unmatched. Enrollees, about 18 to 89 years old, lived in 24 US areas. Clinical history reported by participants formed the basis on which cohorts were assigned. Sequenced: PBMCs or T cells enriched from blood (not recorded which). The chain has TRBV27 and TRBJ2-7, with 11 bases that match TRBD2. The receptor's source is a man aged 18 to 29 with acute COVID-19. The CDR3 protein is CASSLLAGGDYEQYF. The DNA of the CDR3 is TGTGCCAGCAGTTTACTAGCGGGAGGAGACTACGAGCAGTACTTC.